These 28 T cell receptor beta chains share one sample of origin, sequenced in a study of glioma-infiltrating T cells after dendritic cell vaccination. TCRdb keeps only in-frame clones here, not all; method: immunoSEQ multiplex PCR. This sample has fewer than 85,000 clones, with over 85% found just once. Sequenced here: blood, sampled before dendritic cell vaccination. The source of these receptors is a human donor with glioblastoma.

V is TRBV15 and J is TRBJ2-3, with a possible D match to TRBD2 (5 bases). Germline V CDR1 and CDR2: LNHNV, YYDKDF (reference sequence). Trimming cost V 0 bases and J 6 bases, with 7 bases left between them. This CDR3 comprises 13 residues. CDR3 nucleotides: TGTGCCACCAGCAGAGATCCGGGGGATACGCAGTATTTT. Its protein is CATSRDPGDTQYF.

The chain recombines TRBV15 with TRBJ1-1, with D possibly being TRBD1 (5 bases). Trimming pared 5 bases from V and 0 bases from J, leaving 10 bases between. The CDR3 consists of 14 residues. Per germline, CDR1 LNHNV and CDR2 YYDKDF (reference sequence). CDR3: CATSPGHLNTEAFF. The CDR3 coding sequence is TGTGCCACCAGCCCTGGACACTTGAACACTGAAGCTTTCTTT.

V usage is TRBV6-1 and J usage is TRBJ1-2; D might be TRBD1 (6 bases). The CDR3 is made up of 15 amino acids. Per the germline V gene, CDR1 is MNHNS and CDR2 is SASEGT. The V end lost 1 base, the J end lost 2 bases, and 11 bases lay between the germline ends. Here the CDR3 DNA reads TGTGCCAGCAGTGAAGACGACAGGTTAAACTATGGCTACACCTTC. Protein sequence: CASSEDDRLNYGYTF.

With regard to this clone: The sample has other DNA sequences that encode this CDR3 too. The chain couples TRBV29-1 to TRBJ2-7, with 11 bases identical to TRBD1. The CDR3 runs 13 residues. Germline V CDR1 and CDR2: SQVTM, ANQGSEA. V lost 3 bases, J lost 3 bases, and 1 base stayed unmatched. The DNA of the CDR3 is TGCAGCGTTGAGGGGACAGGGGGCTACGAGCAGTACTTC. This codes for CSVEGTGGYEQYF.

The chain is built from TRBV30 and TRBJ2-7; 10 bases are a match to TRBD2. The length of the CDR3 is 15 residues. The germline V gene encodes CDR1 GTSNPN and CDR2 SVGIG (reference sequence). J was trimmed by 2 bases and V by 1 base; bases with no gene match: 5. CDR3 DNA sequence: TGTGCCTGGAGTGGTGGCCTAGCGGGGGCCTACGAGCAGTACTTC. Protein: CAWSGGLAGAYEQYF.

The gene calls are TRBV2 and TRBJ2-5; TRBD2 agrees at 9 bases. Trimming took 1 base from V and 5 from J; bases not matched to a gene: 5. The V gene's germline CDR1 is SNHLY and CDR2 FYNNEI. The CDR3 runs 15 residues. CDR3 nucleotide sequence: TGTGCCAGCAGTGAAGAGACTAGCGGCTGGGAGACCCAGTACTTC. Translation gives CASSEETSGWETQYF.

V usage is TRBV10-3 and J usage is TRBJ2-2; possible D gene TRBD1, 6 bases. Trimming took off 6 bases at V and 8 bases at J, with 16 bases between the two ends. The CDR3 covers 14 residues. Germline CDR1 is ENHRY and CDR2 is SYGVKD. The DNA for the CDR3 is TGTGCCATCAGGGTATCAGGGGACGGTGGGGAGCTGTTTTTT. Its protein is CAIRVSGDGGELFF.

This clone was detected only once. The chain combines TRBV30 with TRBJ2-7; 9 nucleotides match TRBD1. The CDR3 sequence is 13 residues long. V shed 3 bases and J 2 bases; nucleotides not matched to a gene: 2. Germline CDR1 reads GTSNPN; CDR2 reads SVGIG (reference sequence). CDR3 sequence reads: CAWSRTGAYEQYF. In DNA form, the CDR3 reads TGTGCCTGGAGCCGGACAGGGGCCTACGAGCAGTACTTC.

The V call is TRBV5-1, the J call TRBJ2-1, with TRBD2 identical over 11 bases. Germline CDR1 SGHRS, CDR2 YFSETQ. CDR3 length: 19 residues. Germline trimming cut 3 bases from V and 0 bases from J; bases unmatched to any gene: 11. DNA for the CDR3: TGCGCCAGCAGCTCCCCCGGGACTAGCGGTACCCTCTCCTACAATGAGCAGTTCTTC. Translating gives CASSSPGTSGTLSYNEQFF.

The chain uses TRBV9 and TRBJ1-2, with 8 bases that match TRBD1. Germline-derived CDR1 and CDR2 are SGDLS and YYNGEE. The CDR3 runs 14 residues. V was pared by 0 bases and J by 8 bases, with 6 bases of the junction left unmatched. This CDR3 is CASSVGGRGQGYTF. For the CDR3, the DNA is TGTGCCAGCAGCGTAGGCGGCAGGGGGCAAGGCTACACCTTC.

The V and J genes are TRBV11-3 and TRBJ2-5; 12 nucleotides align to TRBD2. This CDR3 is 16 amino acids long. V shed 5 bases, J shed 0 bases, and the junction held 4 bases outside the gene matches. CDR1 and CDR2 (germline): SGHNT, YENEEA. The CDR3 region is CASSPGLAGHQETQYF. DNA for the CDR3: TGTGCCAGCAGCCCCGGACTAGCGGGGCACCAAGAGACCCAGTACTTC.

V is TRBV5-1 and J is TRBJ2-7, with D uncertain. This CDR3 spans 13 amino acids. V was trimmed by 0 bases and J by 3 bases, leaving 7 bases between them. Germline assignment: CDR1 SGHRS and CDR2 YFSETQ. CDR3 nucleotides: TGCGCCAGCAGCTTGGACGGGTACTACGAGCAGTACTTC. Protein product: CASSLDGYYEQYF. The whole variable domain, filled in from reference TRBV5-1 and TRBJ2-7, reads KAGVTQTPRYLIKTRGQQVTLSCSPISGHRSVSWYQQTPGQGLQFLFEYFSETQRNKGNFPGRFSGRQFSNSRSEMNVSTLELGDSALYLCASSLDGYYEQYFGPGTRLTVT.

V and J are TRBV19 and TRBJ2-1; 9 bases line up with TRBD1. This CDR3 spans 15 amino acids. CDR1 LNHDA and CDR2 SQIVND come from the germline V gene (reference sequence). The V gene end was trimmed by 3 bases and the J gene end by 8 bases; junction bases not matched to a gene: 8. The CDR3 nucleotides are TGTGCCAGTAGTATGACCGGGACAGGGCTCTATGAGCAGTTCTTC. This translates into CASSMTGTGLYEQFF.

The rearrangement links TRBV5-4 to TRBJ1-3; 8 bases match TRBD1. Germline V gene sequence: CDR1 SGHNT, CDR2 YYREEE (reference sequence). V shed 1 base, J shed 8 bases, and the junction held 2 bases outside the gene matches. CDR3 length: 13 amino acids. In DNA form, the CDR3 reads TGTGCCAGCAGCTTGACAGGGGGGGACACCATATATTTT. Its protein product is CASSLTGGDTIYF.

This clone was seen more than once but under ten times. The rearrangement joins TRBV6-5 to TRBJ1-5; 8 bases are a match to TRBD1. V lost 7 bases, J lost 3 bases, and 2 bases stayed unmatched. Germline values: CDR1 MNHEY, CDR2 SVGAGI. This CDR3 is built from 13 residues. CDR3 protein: CASKGQANQPQHF. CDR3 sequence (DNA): TGTGCCAGCAAGGGACAGGCCAATCAGCCCCAGCATTTT.

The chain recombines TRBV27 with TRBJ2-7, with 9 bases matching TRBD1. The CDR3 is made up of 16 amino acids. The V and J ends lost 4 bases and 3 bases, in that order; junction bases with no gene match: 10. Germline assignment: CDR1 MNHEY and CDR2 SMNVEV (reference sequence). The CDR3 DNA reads TGTGCCAGCAGTTATAGGACAGGGGTACCCTACTACGAGCAGTACTTC. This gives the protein CASSYRTGVPYYEQYF.

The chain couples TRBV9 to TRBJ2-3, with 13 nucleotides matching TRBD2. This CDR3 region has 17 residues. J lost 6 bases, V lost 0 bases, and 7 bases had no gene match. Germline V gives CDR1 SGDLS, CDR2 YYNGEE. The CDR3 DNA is TGTGCCAGCAGCGTAGGGGGACTAGCGGGGCCCGGGGATACGCAGTATTTT. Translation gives CASSVGGLAGPGDTQYF.

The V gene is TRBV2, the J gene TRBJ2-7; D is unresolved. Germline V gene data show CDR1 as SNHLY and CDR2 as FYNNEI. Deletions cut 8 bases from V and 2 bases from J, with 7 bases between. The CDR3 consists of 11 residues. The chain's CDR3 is CASCAAYEQYF. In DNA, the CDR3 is TGTGCCAGCTGCGCGGCCTACGAGCAGTACTTC.

In DNA form, the CDR3 reads TGTGCCAGCAAGGGGACAGGGGAATTCCCCCTTCGGGGCTACACCTTC. Residues: CASKGTGEFPLRGYTF. The chain combines TRBV28 with TRBJ1-2; the match to TRBD1 covers 10 bases. V shed 7 bases, J shed 8 bases, and the junction held 16 bases outside the gene matches. Per germline, CDR1 MDHEN and CDR2 SYDVKM. The CDR3 contains 16 residues.

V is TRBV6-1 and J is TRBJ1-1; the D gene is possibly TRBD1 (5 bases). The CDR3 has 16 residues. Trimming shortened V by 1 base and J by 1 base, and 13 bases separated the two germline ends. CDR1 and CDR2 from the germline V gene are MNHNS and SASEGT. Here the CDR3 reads CASSEVVGQGNTEAFF. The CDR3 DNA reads TGTGCCAGCAGTGAAGTGGTGGGGCAGGGGAACACTGAAGCTTTCTTT.

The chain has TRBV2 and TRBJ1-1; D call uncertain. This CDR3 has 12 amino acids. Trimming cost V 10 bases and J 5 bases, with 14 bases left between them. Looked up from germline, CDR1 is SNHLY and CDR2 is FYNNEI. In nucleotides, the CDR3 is TGTGCCACTCTCCCCCGCGGGACTGAAGCTTTCTTT. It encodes CATLPRGTEAFF.

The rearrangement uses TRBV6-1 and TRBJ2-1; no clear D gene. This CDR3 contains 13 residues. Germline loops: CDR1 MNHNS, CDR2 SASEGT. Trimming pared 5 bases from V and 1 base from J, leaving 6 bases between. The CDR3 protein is CASSTDSYNEQFF. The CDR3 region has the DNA TGTGCCAGCAGTACAGATTCCTACAATGAGCAGTTCTTC.

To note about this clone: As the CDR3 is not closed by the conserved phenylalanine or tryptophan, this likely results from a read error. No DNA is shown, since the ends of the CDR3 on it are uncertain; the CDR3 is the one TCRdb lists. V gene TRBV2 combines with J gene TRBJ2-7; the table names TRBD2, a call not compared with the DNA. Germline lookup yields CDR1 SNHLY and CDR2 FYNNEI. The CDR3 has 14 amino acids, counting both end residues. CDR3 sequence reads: CASNENPRGDSSSI.

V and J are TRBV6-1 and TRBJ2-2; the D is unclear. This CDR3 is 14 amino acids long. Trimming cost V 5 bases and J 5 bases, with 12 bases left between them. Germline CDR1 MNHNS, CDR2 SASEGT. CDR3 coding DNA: TGTGCCAGCAGTTATTCGAGTGTTACCGGGGAGCTGTTTTTT. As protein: CASSYSSVTGELFF.

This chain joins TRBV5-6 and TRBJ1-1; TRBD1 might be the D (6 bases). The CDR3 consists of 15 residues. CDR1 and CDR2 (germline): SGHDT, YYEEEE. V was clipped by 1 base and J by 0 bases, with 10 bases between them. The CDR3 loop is CASSLIQGLNTEAFF. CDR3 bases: TGTGCCAGCAGCTTGATACAGGGCCTGAACACTGAAGCTTTCTTT.

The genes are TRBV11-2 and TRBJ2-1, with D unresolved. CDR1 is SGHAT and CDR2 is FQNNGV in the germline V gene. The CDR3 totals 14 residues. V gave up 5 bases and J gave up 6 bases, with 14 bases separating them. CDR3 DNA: TGTGCCAGCAGCCCCCGACTGATTCCCAATGAGCAGTTCTTC. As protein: CASSPRLIPNEQFF. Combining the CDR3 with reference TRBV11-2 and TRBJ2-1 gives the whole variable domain EAGVAQSPRYKIIEKRQSVAFWCNPISGHATLYWYQQILGQGPKLLIQFQNNGVVDDSQLPKDRFSAERLKGVDSTLKIQPAKLEDSAVYLCASSPRLIPNEQFFGPGTRLTVL.

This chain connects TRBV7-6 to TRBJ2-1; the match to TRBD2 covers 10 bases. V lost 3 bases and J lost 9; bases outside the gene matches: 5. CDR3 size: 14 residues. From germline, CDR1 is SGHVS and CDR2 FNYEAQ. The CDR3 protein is CASSLQRGGPEQFF. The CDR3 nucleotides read TGTGCCAGCAGCTTGCAGCGGGGGGGACCTGAGCAGTTCTTC.

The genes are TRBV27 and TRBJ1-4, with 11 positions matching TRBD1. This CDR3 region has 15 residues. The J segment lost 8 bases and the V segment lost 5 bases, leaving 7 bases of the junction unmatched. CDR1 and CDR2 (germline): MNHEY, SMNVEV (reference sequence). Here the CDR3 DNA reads TGTGCCAGCAGTCGTCGGACAGGGGGCGCCGAAAAACTGTTTTTT. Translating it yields CASSRRTGGAEKLFF. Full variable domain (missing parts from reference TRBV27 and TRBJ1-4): EAQVTQNPRYLITVTGKKLTVTCSQNMNHEYMSWYRQDPGLGLRQIYYSMNVEVTDKGDVPEGYKVSRKEKRNFPLILESPSPNQTSLYFCASSRRTGGAEKLFFGSGTQLSVL.